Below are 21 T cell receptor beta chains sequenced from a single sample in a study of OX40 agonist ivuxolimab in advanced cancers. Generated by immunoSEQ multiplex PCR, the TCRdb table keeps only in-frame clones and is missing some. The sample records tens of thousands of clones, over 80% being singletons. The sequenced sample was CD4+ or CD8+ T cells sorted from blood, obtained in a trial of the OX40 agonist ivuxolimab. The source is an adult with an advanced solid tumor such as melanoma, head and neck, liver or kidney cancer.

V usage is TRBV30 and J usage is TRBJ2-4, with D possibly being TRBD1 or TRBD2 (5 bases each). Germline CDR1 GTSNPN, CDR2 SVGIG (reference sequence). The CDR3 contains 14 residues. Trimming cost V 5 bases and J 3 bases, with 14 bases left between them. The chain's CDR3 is CAWGRRGDKNIQYF. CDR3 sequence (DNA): TGTGCCTGGGGCAGGCGAGGGGACAAAAACATTCAGTACTTC.

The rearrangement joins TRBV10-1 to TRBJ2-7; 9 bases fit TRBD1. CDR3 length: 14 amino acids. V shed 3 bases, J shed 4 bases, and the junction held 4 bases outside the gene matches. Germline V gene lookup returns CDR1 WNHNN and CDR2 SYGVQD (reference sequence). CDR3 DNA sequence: TGCGCCAGCAGTGAAACAGGGGGCGCGTACGAGCAGTACTTC. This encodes CASSETGGAYEQYF.

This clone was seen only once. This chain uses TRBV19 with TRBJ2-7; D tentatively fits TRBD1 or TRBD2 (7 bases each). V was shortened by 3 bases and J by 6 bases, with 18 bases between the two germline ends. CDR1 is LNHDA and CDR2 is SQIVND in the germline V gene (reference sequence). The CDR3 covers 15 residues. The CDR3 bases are TGTGCCAGTAGTATCCGACACGACAGGGAGGGCGAGCAGTACTTC. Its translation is CASSIRHDREGEQYF. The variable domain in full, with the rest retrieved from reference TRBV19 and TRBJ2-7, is DGGITQSPKYLFRKEGQNVTLSCEQNLNHDAMYWYRQDPGQGLRLIYYSQIVNDFQKGDIAEGYSVSREKKESFPLTVTSAQKNPTAFYLCASSIRHDREGEQYFGPGTRLTVT.

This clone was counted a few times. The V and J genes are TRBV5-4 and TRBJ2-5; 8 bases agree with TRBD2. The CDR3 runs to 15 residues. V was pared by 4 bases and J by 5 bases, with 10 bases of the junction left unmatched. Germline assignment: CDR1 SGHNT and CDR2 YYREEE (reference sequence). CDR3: CASSRSGTSEETQYF. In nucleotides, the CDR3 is TGTGCCAGCAGCAGATCCGGGACTAGTGAGGAGACCCAGTACTTC.

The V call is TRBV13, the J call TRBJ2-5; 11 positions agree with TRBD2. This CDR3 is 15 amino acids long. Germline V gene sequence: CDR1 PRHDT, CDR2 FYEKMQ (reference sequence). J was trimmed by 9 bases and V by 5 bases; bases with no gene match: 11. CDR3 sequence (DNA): TGTGCCAGCAGCCAACGACTAGCGGGGCAGAGGGCCCAGTACTTC. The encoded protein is CASSQRLAGQRAQYF.

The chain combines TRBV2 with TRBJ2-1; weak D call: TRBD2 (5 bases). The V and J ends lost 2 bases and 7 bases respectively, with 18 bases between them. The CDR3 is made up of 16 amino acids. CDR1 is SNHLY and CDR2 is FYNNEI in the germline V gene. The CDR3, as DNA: TGTGCCAGCAGTGAACGCTCTAGCCCCGTCGGGAATGAGCAGTTCTTC. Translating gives CASSERSSPVGNEQFF.

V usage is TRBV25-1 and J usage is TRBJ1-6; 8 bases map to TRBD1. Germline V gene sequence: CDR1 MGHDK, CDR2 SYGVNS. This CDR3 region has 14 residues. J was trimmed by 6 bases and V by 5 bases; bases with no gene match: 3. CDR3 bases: TGTGCCAGCAGTACAGGGGGTTTTAATTCACCCCTCCACTTT. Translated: CASSTGGFNSPLHF.

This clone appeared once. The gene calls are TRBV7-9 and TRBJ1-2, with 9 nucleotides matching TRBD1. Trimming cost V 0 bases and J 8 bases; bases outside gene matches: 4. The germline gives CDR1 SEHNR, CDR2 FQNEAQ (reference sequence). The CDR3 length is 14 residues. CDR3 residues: CASSLATGGEGYTF. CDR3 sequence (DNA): TGTGCCAGCAGCTTAGCGACAGGGGGAGAGGGCTACACCTTC.

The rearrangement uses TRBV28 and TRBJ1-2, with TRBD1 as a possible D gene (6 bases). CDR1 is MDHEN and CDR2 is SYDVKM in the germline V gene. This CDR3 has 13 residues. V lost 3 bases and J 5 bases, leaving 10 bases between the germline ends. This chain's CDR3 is CASSLGTQYGYTF. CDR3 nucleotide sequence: TGTGCCAGCAGTTTGGGGACACAGTATGGCTACACCTTC.

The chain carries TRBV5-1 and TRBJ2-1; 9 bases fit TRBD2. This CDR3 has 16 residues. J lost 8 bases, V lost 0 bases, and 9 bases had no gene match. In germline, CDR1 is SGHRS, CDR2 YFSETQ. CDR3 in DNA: TGCGCCAGCAGCTTGGAAGGTAGCGGGAGAGGGGATGAGCAGTTCTTC. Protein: CASSLEGSGRGDEQFF.

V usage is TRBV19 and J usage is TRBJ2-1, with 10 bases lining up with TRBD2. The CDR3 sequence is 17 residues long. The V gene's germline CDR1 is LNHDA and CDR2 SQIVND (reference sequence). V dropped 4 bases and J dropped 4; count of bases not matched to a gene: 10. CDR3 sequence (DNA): TGTGCCAGTAGTAGAATGCCAGGACTAGCGGTTTACAATGAGCAGTTCTTC. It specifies CASSRMPGLAVYNEQFF.

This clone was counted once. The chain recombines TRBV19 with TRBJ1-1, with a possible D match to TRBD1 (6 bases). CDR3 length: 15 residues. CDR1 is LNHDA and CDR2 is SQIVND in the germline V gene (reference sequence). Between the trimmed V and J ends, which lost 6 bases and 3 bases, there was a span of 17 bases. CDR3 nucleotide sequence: TGTGCCAGTAGCGGTACAGGGAAAGGAGACACTGAAGCTTTCTTT. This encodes CASSGTGKGDTEAFF.

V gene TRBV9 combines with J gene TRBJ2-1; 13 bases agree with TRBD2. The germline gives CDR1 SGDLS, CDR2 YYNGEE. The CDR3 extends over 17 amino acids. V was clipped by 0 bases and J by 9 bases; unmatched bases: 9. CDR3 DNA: TGTGCCAGCAGCGTAGCGCCGGGACTAGCGGGACTAGGTGAGCAGTTCTTC. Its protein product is CASSVAPGLAGLGEQFF.

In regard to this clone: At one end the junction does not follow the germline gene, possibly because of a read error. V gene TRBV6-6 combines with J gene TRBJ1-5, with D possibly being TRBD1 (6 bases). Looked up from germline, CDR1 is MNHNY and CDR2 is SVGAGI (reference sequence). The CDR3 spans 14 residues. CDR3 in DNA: TGTGCCAGCAGCTACTACAGGGTCAATCAGCCCCAGCATTTT. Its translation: CASSYYRVNQPQHF.

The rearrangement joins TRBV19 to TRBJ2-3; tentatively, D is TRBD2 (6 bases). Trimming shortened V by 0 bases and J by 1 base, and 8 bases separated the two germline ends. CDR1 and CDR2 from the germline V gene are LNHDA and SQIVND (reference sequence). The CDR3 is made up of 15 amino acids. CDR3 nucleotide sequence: TGTGCCAGTAGTATAGAGGCTAGCGGCACAGATACGCAGTATTTT. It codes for CASSIEASGTDTQYF.

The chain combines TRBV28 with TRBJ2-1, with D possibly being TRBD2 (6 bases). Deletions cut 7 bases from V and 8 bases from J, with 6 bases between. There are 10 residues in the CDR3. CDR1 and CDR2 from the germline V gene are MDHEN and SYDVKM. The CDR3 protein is CASTGDEQFF. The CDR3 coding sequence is TGTGCCAGCACGGGAGATGAGCAGTTCTTC.

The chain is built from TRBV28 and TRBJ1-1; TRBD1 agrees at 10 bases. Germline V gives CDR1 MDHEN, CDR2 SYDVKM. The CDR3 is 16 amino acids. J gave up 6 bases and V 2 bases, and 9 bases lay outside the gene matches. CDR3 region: CASSLGTGAGRAEAFF. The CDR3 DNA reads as TGTGCCAGCAGTTTAGGGACAGGGGCGGGACGGGCTGAAGCTTTCTTT.

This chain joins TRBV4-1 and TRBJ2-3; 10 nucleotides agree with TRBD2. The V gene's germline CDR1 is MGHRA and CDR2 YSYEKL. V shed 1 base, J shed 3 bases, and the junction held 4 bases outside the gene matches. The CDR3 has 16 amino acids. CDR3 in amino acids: CASSQGETSGTDTQYF. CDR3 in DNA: TGCGCCAGCAGCCAAGGAGAGACTAGCGGGACAGATACGCAGTATTTT.

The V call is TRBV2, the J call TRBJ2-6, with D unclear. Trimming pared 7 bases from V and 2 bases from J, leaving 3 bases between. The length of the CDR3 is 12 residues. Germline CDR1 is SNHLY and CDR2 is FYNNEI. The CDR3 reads CASIAGANVLTF. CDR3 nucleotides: TGTGCCAGCATAGCTGGGGCCAACGTCCTGACTTTC.

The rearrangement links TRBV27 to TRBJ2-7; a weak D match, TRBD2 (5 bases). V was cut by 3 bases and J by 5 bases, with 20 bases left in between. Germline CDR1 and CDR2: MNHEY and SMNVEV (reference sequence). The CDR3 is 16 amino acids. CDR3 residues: CASSLVRTLGGNEQYF. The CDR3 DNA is TGTGCCAGCAGTTTGGTTCGGACTCTCGGTGGCAACGAGCAGTACTTC.

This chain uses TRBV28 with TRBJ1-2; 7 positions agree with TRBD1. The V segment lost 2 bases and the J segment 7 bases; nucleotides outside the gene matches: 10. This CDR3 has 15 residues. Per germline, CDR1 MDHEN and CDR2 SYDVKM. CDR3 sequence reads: CASSLLDDRAGGYTF. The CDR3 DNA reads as TGTGCCAGCAGTTTACTAGACGACAGGGCCGGTGGCTACACCTTC.